The clone carrying this T cell receptor beta chain was recorded many times. The CDR3 spans 13 residues. V lost 2 bases to trimming and J lost 3 bases; unmatched junction nucleotides: 0. The germline CDR1 and CDR2 sequences are MGHRA and YSYEKL. These data originate in a study of molecular identifiers for immune sequencing clone quantification. For the study at large: Four portions were sequenced after RNA from approximately 20,000 or 98,000 naive CD8 cells was split five ways in replicates.

Naive CD8 libraries used 20,000 to 1,000,000 sorted cells and 10%, 30% or 50% RNA. Libraries of bulk TCR were made by previously described methods (with listed TCR primers). TCRdb independently ran MiXCR on the PCR reads; one entry per CDR3 protein. The sample has around 89,000 distinct CDR3 sequences, 15% to 20% seen once. This chain uses TRBV4-1 with TRBJ1-1; the match to TRBD1 covers 7 bases. The sample taken for sequencing was naive CD8+ T cells from blood, with Jurkat cell RNA spiked in. Indicated subset: FACS-sorted CD8+CD4-CCR7+CD45RA+ naive T cells. The TCR sequence derives from a human donor in good health. Some libraries in this study had Jurkat cell RNA spiked in. CDR3 loop: CASSQTGDTEAFF. The CDR3 DNA reads TGCGCCAGCAGCCAAACAGGGGACACTGAAGCTTTCTTT.